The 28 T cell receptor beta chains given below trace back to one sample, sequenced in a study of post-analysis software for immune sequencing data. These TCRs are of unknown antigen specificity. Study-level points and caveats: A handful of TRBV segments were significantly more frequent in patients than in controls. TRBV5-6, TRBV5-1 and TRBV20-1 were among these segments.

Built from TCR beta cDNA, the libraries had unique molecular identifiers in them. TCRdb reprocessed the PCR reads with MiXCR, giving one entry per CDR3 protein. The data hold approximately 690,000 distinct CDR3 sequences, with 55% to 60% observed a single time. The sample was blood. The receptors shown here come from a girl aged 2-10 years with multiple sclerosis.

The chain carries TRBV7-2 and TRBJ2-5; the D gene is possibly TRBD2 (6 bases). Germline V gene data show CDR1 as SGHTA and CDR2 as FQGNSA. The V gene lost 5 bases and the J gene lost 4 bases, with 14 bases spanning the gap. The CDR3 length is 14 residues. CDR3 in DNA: TGTGCCAGCAGCCCTAGGGAGGCCCGAGAGACCCAGTACTTC. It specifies CASSPREARETQYF.

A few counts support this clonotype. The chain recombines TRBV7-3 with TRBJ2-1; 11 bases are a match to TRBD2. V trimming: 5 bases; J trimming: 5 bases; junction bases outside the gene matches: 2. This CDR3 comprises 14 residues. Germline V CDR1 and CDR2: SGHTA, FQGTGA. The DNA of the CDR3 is TGTGCCAGCAGCAAACTAGCGGGAGACAATGAGCAGTTCTTC. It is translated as CASSKLAGDNEQFF.

CDR3: CADRDTGELFF. As DNA, the CDR3 is TGTGCCGACAGGGACACCGGGGAGCTGTTTTTT. The chain joins TRBV21-1 to TRBJ2-2; the DNA was not compared with TRBD1, the D call given in the table. TRBV21-1 corresponds to a pseudogene. This CDR3 region has 11 residues.

CDR3 sequence (DNA): TGTGCCAGCAGCCTCACGACAGAAGAGCAGTTCTTC. Its translation: CASSLTTEEQFF. The V gene is TRBV3-1, the J gene TRBJ2-1, with D possibly matching TRBD1 (5 bases). The V and J ends lost 4 bases and 10 bases respectively, with 11 bases between them. This CDR3 is built from 12 residues. Germline V gives CDR1 LGHDT, CDR2 YNNKEL (reference sequence).

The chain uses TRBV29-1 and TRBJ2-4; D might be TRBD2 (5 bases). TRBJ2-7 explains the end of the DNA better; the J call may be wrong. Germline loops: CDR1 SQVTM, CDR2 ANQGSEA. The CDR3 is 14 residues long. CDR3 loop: CSVVLSGKSHEQYF. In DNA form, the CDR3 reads TGCAGCGTTGTCTTATCGGGAAAGTCCCACGAGCAGTACTTC.

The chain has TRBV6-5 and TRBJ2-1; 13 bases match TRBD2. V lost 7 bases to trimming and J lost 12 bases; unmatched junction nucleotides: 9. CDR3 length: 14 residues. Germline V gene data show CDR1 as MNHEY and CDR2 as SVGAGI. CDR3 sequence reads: CASMETSGRSGQFF. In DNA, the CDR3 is TGTGCCAGCATGGAGACTAGCGGGAGGTCAGGGCAGTTCTTC.

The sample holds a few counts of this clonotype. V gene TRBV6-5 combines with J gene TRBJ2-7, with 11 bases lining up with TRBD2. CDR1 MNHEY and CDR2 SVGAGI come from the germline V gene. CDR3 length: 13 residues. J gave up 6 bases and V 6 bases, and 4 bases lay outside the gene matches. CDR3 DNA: TGTGCCAGCAGACCGACTAGCGGGATCGAGCAGTACTTC. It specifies CASRPTSGIEQYF.

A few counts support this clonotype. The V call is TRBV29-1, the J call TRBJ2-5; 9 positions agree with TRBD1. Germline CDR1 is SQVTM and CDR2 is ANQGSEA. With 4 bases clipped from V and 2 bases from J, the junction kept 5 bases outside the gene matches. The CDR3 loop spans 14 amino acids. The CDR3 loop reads CSVVNRGPQETQYF. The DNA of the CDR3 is TGCAGCGTTGTGAACAGGGGGCCTCAAGAGACCCAGTACTTC. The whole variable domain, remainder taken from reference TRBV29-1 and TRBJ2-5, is SAVISQKPSRDICQRGTSLTIQCQVDSQVTMMFWYRQQPGQSLTLIATANQGSEATYESGFVIDKFPISRPNLTFSTLTVSNMSPEDSSIYLCSVVNRGPQETQYFGPGTRLLVL.

CDR3 amino acids: CSGSLGTGPNYGYTF. Here the CDR3 DNA reads TGCAGCGGTTCCCTCGGGACAGGACCTAACTATGGCTACACCTTC. V usage is TRBV29-1 and J usage is TRBJ1-2; 8 bases line up with TRBD1. V was clipped by 7 bases and J by 0 bases; unmatched bases: 10. Per the germline V gene, CDR1 is SQVTM and CDR2 is ANQGSEA. This CDR3 comprises 15 residues.

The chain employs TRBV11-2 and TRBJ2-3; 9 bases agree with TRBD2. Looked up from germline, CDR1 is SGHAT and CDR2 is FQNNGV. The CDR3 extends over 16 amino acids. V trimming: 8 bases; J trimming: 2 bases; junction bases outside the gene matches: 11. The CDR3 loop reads CASSPAGGYITDTQYF. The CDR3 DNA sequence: TGTGCCAGCTCACCCGCGGGGGGGTACATCACAGATACGCAGTATTTT.

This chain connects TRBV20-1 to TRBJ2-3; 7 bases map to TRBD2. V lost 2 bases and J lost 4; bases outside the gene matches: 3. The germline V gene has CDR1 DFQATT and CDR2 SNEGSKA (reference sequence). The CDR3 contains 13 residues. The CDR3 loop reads CSARRTSADTQYF. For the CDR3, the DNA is TGCAGTGCTAGACGGACTAGTGCAGATACGCAGTATTTT.

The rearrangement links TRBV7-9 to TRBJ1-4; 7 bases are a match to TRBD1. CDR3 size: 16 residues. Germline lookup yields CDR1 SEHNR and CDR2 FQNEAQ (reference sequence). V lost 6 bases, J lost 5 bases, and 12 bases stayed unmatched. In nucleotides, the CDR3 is TGTGCCAGCAGTCCCGGGACAGCGCTCAGCAATGAAAAACTGTTTTTT. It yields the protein CASSPGTALSNEKLFF.

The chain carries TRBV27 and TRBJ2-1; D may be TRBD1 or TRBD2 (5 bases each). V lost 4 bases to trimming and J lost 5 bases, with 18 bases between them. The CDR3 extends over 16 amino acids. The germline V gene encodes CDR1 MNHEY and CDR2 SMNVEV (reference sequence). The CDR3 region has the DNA TGTGCCAGCAGTTGGGTCGGGACGCTCGGGGACAATGAGCAGTTCTTC. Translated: CASSWVGTLGDNEQFF.

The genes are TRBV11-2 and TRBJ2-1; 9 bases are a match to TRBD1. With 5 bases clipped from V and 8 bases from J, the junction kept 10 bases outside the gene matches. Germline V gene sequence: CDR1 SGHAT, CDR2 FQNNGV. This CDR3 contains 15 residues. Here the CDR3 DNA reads TGTGCCAGCAGCCCCCGGACAGGGGAAGCAGATGAGCAGTTCTTC. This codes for CASSPRTGEADEQFF.

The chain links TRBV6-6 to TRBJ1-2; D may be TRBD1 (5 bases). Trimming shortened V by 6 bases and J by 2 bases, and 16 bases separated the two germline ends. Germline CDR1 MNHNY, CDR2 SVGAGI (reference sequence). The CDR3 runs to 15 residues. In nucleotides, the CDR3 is TGTGCCAGCAGCCCTTTGGGGGGATTAAACTATGGCTACACCTTC. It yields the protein CASSPLGGLNYGYTF.

The CDR3 nucleotides read TGTGCCAGCATTCGGTCGGGACAGGGGAACACTGAAGCTTTCTTT. This codes for CASIRSGQGNTEAFF. This chain links TRBV28 with TRBJ1-1; 9 bases map to TRBD1. CDR3 length equals 15 residues. Germline CDR1 and CDR2: MDHEN and SYDVKM. The junction had 7 bases not matched to a gene; V was cut back by 7 bases and J by 1 base.

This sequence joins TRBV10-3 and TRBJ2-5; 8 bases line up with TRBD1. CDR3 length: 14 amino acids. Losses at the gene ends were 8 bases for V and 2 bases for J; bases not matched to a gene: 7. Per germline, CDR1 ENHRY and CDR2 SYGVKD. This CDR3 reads CAIGERTGQETQYF. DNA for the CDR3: TGTGCCATCGGAGAAAGGACAGGGCAAGAGACCCAGTACTTC.

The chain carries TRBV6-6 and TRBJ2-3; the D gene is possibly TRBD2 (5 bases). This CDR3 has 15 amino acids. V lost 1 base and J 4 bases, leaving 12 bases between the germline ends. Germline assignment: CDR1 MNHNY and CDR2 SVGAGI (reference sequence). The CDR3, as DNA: TGTGCCAGCAGTTACTACCGGGAAGGGTCAGATACGCAGTATTTT. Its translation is CASSYYREGSDTQYF.

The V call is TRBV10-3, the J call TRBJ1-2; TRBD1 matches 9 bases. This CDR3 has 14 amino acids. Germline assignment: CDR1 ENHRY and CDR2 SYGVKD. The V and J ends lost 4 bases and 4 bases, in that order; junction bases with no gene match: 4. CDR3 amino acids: CAISVETGGYGYTF. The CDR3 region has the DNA TGTGCCATCAGTGTTGAGACAGGGGGCTATGGCTACACCTTC.

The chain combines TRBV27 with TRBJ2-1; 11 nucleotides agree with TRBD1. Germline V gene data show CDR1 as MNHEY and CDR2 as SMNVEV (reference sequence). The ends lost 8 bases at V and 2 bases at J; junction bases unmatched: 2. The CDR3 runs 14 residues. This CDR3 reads CASRTGGPYNEQFF. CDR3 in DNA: TGTGCCAGCCGGACAGGGGGCCCCTACAATGAGCAGTTCTTC.

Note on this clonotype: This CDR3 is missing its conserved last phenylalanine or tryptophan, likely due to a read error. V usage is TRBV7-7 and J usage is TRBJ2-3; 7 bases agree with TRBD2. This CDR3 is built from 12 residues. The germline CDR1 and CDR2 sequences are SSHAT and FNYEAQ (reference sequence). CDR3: CASSPGGDTQYL. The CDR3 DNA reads TGTGCTAGCAGCCCGGGGGGAGATACGCAGTATTTG.

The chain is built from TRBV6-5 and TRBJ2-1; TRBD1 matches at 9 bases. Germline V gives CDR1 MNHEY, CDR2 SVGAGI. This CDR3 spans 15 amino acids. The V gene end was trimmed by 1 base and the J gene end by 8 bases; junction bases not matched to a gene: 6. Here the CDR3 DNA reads TGTGCCAGCAGTTACTGGACAGGGGCCAGCGATGAGCAGTTCTTC. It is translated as CASSYWTGASDEQFF.

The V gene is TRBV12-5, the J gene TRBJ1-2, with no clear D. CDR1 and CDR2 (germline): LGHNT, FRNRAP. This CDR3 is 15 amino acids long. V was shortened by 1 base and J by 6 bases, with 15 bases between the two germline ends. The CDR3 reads CASGLGGRGPNGYTF. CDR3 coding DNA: TGTGCTAGTGGTTTGGGTGGTAGAGGGCCCAATGGCTACACCTTC.

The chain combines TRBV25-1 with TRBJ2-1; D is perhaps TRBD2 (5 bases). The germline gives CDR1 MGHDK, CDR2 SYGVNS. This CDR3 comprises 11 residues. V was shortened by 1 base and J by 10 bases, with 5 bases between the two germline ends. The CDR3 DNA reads TGTGCCAGCAGTGAATCGGGGGAGCAGTTCTTC. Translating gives CASSESGEQFF.

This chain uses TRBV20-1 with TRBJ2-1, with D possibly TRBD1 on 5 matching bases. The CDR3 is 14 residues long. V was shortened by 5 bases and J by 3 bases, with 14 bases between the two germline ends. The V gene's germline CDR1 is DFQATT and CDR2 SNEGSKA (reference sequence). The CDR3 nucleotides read TGCAGTGCTGGCGGAAGGGGCTACTACAATGAGCAGTTCTTC. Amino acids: CSAGGRGYYNEQFF.

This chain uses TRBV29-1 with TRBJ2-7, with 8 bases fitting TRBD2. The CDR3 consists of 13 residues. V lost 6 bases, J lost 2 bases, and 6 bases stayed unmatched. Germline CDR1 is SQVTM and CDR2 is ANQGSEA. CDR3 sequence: CSVTPTSAYEQYF. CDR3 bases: TGCAGCGTCACCCCGACTAGCGCCTACGAGCAGTACTTC.

As DNA, the CDR3 is TGTGCCAGCAAAAATGGGGGGACGAGGAATGAGCAGTTCTTC. Translation gives CASKNGGTRNEQFF. This chain uses TRBV6-5 with TRBJ2-1; D may be TRBD2 (6 bases). V was pared by 7 bases and J by 7 bases, with 17 bases between. CDR3 size: 14 residues. Germline V CDR1 and CDR2: MNHEY, SVGAGI.

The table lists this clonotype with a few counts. As DNA, the CDR3 is TGTGCCAGTAGTATTTCCGGGTTCACAGATACGCAGTATTTT. The encoded protein is CASSISGFTDTQYF. V is TRBV19 and J is TRBJ2-3; D is ambiguous. This CDR3 has 14 residues. V lost 3 bases and J 2 bases, leaving 9 bases between the germline ends. CDR1 and CDR2 (germline): LNHDA, SQIVND (reference sequence). The full variable domain, in which reference TRBV19 and TRBJ2-3 provide the parts outside the CDR3, is DGGITQSPKYLFRKEGQNVTLSCEQNLNHDAMYWYRQDPGQGLRLIYYSQIVNDFQKGDIAEGYSVSREKKESFPLTVTSAQKNPTAFYLCASSISGFTDTQYFGPGTRLTVL.